Shown below are 20 T cell receptor beta chains from a single sample sequenced in a study of siplizumab effects on memory and regulatory T cells. Produced via immunoSEQ multiplex PCR; TCRdb's table is partial and in-frame only. The data show some 100,000 clones, with about 90% seen just once and around 0.73% held by the top ten. The material sequenced was Tregs sorted from blood. The receptors come from a human donor in good health.

The chain has TRBV12-5 and TRBJ1-4, with D perhaps TRBD1 (6 bases). The germline gives CDR1 LGHNT, CDR2 FRNRAP. V lost 6 bases and J lost 4, with 12 bases in between. CDR3 size: 14 residues. The CDR3 DNA reads as TGTGCTAGTGGCCCCGGGGGCAGTAATGAAAAACTGTTTTTT. Protein: CASGPGGSNEKLFF.

This chain connects TRBV11-2 to TRBJ2-5; D possibly corresponds to TRBD2 (5 bases). The V gene's germline CDR1 is SGHAT and CDR2 FQNNGV. The CDR3 spans 14 residues. The germline V and J ends were trimmed by 1 base and 4 bases, with 10 bases remaining between them. The CDR3 reads CASSLAPGSETQYF. CDR3 coding DNA: TGTGCCAGCAGCTTAGCCCCGGGATCAGAGACCCAGTACTTC.

The chain carries TRBV4-1 and TRBJ2-7; 9 bases are shared with TRBD2. Looked up from germline, CDR1 is MGHRA and CDR2 is YSYEKL. The CDR3 has 16 residues. V was clipped by 3 bases and J by 7 bases; unmatched bases: 13. DNA of the CDR3: TGCGCCAGCAGCCAGAACCCGAGCCGGGCGGGGGGGGAGCAGTACTTC. Its protein product is CASSQNPSRAGGEQYF.

This chain joins TRBV11-2 and TRBJ2-5, with a possible D match to TRBD2 (6 bases). V was shortened by 1 base and J by 7 bases, with 22 bases between the two germline ends. Germline V gene sequence: CDR1 SGHAT, CDR2 FQNNGV. The CDR3 totals 17 residues. The CDR3 loop reads CASSLGTTGGTRGTQYF. CDR3 coding DNA: TGTGCCAGCAGCTTAGGTACAACCGGAGGGACCCGGGGGACCCAGTACTTC.

This chain connects TRBV7-8 to TRBJ2-2, with D uncertain. Per germline, CDR1 SGHVS and CDR2 FQNEAQ. There are 14 residues in the CDR3. With 2 bases removed from V and 4 bases from J, the gap between germline ends came to 8 bases. CDR3 coding DNA: TGTGCCAGCAGCTTAACCCTGGTCACCGGGGAGCTGTTTTTT. Encoded protein: CASSLTLVTGELFF.

The chain's CDR3 is CASSPPGQYNEQFF. CDR3 in DNA: TGTGCCAGCAGCCCTCCTGGACAGTACAATGAGCAGTTCTTC. The chain has TRBV11-2 and TRBJ2-1; possible D gene TRBD1, 6 bases. Germline V gives CDR1 SGHAT, CDR2 FQNNGV. The CDR3 runs to 14 residues. Trimming pared 5 bases from V and 4 bases from J, leaving 12 bases between.

This chain uses TRBV5-1 with TRBJ2-2; possible D gene TRBD2, 6 bases. Germline CDR1 SGHRS, CDR2 YFSETQ. Between the trimmed V and J ends, which lost 2 bases and 6 bases, there was a span of 11 bases. The CDR3 runs to 14 residues. The CDR3 loop is CASSFPGGSGELFF. CDR3 coding DNA: TGCGCCAGCAGCTTCCCCGGGGGATCCGGGGAGCTGTTTTTT.

V is TRBV5-1 and J is TRBJ2-7, with 9 bases that match TRBD1. CDR1 is SGHRS and CDR2 is YFSETQ in the germline V gene. There are 15 residues in the CDR3. V lost 1 base and J lost 2; bases outside the gene matches: 4. This CDR3 is CASSLWTGAPYEQYF. CDR3 DNA: TGCGCCAGCAGCTTGTGGACAGGGGCCCCCTACGAGCAGTACTTC.

The rearrangement uses TRBV7-9 and TRBJ2-1; D tentatively reads TRBD1 or TRBD2 (5 bases each). This CDR3 is built from 12 residues. V lost 7 bases and J lost 12, with 16 bases in between. CDR1 is SEHNR and CDR2 is FQNEAQ in the germline V gene (reference sequence). The CDR3 DNA sequence: TGTGCCAGCATGTCTTCCGGGACGCCGCAGTTCTTC. It specifies CASMSSGTPQFF. Looking up the rest from reference TRBV7-9 and TRBJ2-1 gives the full variable domain: DTGVSQNPRHKITKRGQNVTFRCDPISEHNRLYWYRQTLGQGPEFLTYFQNEAQLEKSRLLSDRFSAERPKGSFSTLEIQRTEQGDSAMYLCASMSSGTPQFFGPGTRLTVL.

The V call is TRBV2, the J call TRBJ1-5; TRBD1 matches 7 bases. Germline CDR1 reads SNHLY; CDR2 reads FYNNEI. The CDR3 runs to 14 residues. The trim removed 5 bases at V and 7 bases at J, leaving 8 bases unmatched. The CDR3 region is CASSSRGLWQPQHF. The CDR3 nucleotides read TGTGCCAGCAGTTCTAGGGGGCTTTGGCAGCCCCAGCATTTT.

The gene calls are TRBV7-2 and TRBJ1-5; D is perhaps TRBD1 (5 bases). Looked up from germline, CDR1 is SGHTA and CDR2 is FQGNSA. Deletions cut 2 bases from V and 7 bases from J, with 12 bases between. This CDR3 is 14 amino acids long. CDR3 in DNA: TGTGCCAGCAGCTTACAGGGCGTAGGCCAGCCCCAGCATTTT. Its protein is CASSLQGVGQPQHF.

The J gene is TRBJ2-2, the V gene TRBV2; 11 positions match TRBD2. The V and J ends lost 4 bases and 1 base, in that order; junction bases with no gene match: 2. CDR1 SNHLY and CDR2 FYNNEI come from the germline V gene. CDR3 length: 16 amino acids. The DNA of the CDR3 is TGTGCCAGCAGTGCCGGGACTAGCGGGAACACCGGGGAGCTGTTTTTT. Its translation is CASSAGTSGNTGELFF.

This clone was recorded once. The V and J genes are TRBV27 and TRBJ1-2; 9 bases agree with TRBD1. The germline V gene has CDR1 MNHEY and CDR2 SMNVEV (reference sequence). CDR3 length equals 15 residues. With 0 bases clipped from V and 8 bases from J, the junction kept 7 bases outside the gene matches. The CDR3 nucleotides are TGTGCCAGCAGTTTATCTCCACAGGGGGCATACGGCTACACCTTC. Its translation: CASSLSPQGAYGYTF.

This clone was counted a single time. This chain connects TRBV5-1 to TRBJ2-5; 10 bases line up with TRBD1. The CDR3 totals 15 residues. The trim removed 0 bases at V and 3 bases at J, leaving 2 bases unmatched. The germline CDR1 and CDR2 sequences are SGHRS and YFSETQ. The CDR3 spells CASSLVTGGEETQYF. The CDR3 region has the DNA TGCGCCAGCAGCTTGGTGACAGGGGGCGAAGAGACCCAGTACTTC.

V usage is TRBV18 and J usage is TRBJ1-2; D gene uncertain. This CDR3 comprises 12 residues. Germline CDR1 KGHSH, CDR2 LQKENI. Trimming took 6 bases from V and 8 from J, leaving 13 bases between them. The CDR3 DNA follows: TGTGCCAGCTCCCTAGGACCCGGAGGCTACACCTTC. This translates into CASSLGPGGYTF.

The genes are TRBV18 and TRBJ2-5; D may correspond to TRBD1 or TRBD2 (5 bases each). The germline V gene has CDR1 KGHSH and CDR2 LQKENI. The V end lost 1 base, the J end lost 7 bases, and 16 bases lay between the germline ends. The CDR3 sequence is 15 residues long. CDR3 in amino acids: CASSPRGTESVTQYF. DNA for the CDR3: TGTGCCAGCTCACCACGGGGGACCGAAAGCGTGACCCAGTACTTC.

The genes are TRBV7-3 and TRBJ2-5; TRBD1 matches at 9 bases. V lost 2 bases, J lost 5 bases, and 6 bases stayed unmatched. The CDR3 is made up of 15 amino acids. Germline V gene sequence: CDR1 SGHTA, CDR2 FQGTGA. The CDR3 protein is CASSLGGTGGETQYF. CDR3 bases: TGTGCCAGCAGCTTAGGTGGCACAGGGGGCGAGACCCAGTACTTC.

The chain uses TRBV7-9 and TRBJ2-5; 7 positions agree with TRBD1. Germline V gives CDR1 SEHNR, CDR2 FQNEAQ (reference sequence). The J segment lost 0 bases and the V segment lost 6 bases, leaving 4 bases of the junction unmatched. The CDR3 is 14 residues long. CDR3 amino acids: CASRGTGDQETQYF. The CDR3 DNA follows: TGTGCCAGCAGGGGTACAGGGGACCAAGAGACCCAGTACTTC.

The CDR3, as DNA: TGCGCCAGCAGCTTACAGAACCAGAACACTGAAGCTTTCTTT. Amino acid sequence: CASSLQNQNTEAFF. This chain uses TRBV5-1 with TRBJ1-1; no clear D. The CDR3 is 14 residues long. Trimming removed 2 bases at V and 1 base at J, with 9 bases between. Germline V lookup: CDR1 SGHRS, CDR2 YFSETQ.

V usage is TRBV2 and J usage is TRBJ2-1, with TRBD2 as a possible D gene (6 bases). CDR1 and CDR2 (germline): SNHLY, FYNNEI. V gave up 5 bases and J gave up 6 bases, with 14 bases separating them. The CDR3 covers 14 residues. CDR3 in amino acids: CASSRARDSNEQFF. CDR3 in DNA: TGTGCCAGCAGTAGGGCTAGGGACTCCAATGAGCAGTTCTTC. Complete variable domain (other parts from reference TRBV2 and TRBJ2-1): EPEVTQTPSHQVTQMGQEVILRCVPISNHLYFYWYRQILGQKVEFLVSFYNNEISEKSEIFDDQFSVERPDGSNFTLKIRSTKLEDSAMYFCASSRARDSNEQFFGPGTRLTVL.